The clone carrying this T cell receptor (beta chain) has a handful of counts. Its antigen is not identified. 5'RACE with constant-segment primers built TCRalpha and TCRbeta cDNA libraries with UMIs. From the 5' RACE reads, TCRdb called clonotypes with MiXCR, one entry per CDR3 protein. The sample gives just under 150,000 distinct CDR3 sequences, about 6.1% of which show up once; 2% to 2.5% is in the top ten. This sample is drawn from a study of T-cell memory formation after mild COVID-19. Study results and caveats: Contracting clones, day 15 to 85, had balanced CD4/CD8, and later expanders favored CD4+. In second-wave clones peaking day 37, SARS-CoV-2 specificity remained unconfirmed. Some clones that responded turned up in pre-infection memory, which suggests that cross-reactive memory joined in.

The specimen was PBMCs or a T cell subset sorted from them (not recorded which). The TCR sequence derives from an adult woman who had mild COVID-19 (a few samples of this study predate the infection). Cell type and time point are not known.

CDR3: CASSLTRSGELFF. The CDR3 nucleotides read TGTGCCAGCAGTTTAACCAGGTCCGGGGAGCTGTTTTTT. V and J are TRBV12-3 or TRBV12-4 and TRBJ2-2; no clear D gene. The V end was cut by 2 bases, the J end by 6 bases, with 7 bases between. The CDR3 is 13 residues long.